The clone carrying this T cell receptor beta chain rates as medium-sized. These data come from a study of T cells after yellow fever vaccination. The CDR3 length is 14 residues. V was cut by 6 bases and J by 8 bases, with 18 bases left in between. Germline CDR1 and CDR2: SGHKS and YYEKEE (reference sequence). TCRdb independently ran MiXCR on the 5' RACE reads; one entry per CDR3 protein. The table has about 170,000 distinct CDR3 sequences, 9.5% to 11% seen once; the top ten hold 36%. The TCR was taken from a man between 18 and 35 years old who received the YFV17D yellow fever vaccine. Here the sequenced sample was CD8+ T cells sorted from PBMCs, taken 15 days after the yellow fever booster vaccination. The genes are TRBV5-5 and TRBJ2-1, with TRBD2 as a possible D gene (5 bases). In nucleotides, the CDR3 is TGTGCCAGCAACCTAGCTTGGGGATCTCATGAGCAGTTCTTC. Translation: CASNLAWGSHEQFF.